This TCR beta chain emerged from a study of control samples from healthy donors and cancer patients. Data came from immunoSEQ multiplex PCR; TCRdb stores just in-frame clones and leaves some out. This table has roughly 140,000 clones, around 90% appearing once. The V gene's germline CDR1 is DFQATT and CDR2 SNEGSKA (reference sequence). The CDR3 contains 11 residues. V lost 3 bases and J 8 bases, leaving 10 bases between the germline ends. This clonotype originated in a man under 40 in good health. The sample consisted of blood. This chain uses TRBV20-1 with TRBJ1-1; tentatively, D is TRBD1 (5 bases). The CDR3 sequence: CSARKGWEAFF. DNA for the CDR3: TGCAGTGCTAGGAAGGGGTGGGAAGCTTTCTTT.